These 32 T cell receptor beta chains originate from one sample sequenced in a study of T cell responses to AZD1222 COVID-19 vaccine. Produced via immunoSEQ multiplex PCR; TCRdb's table is partial and in-frame only. Of roughly 140,000 clones listed, 80% to 90% are singletons. This sample comprised peripheral blood, obtained 28 days after the second AZD1222 dose. These receptor sequences come from an adult who received the AZD1222 COVID-19 vaccine.

The V gene is TRBV15, the J gene TRBJ1-6, with D possibly matching TRBD1 (6 bases). CDR3 size: 15 residues. The V and J ends lost 3 bases and 5 bases respectively, with 11 bases between them. Germline CDR1 and CDR2: LNHNV and YYDKDF (reference sequence). Here the CDR3 reads CATSSRDTNNSPLHF. For the CDR3, the DNA is TGTGCCACCAGCAGCCGGGACACCAATAATTCACCCCTCCACTTT.

V is TRBV7-2 and J is TRBJ2-1, with TRBD2 as a possible D gene (5 bases). The CDR3 covers 16 residues. V lost 4 bases and J 7 bases, leaving 20 bases between the germline ends. Germline loops: CDR1 SGHTA, CDR2 FQGNSA. Written as DNA, the CDR3 is TGTGCCAGCAGCTCCGCGGGCCGGCGTCTGGGGAATGAGCAGTTCTTC. Protein sequence: CASSSAGRRLGNEQFF.

This clone has a single count. The chain uses TRBV28 and TRBJ1-2; D uncertain. V dropped 8 bases and J dropped 7 bases, with 11 bases sitting between them. Germline V gene lookup returns CDR1 MDHEN and CDR2 SYDVKM. This CDR3 is 11 amino acids long. CDR3 bases: TGTGCCAGCCGAGAAGTTTCTGGCTACACCTTC. Amino acids: CASREVSGYTF.

V and J are TRBV28 and TRBJ2-2; 7 nucleotides line up with TRBD1. The CDR3 totals 15 residues. The germline V gene has CDR1 MDHEN and CDR2 SYDVKM. J was trimmed by 6 bases and V by 6 bases; bases with no gene match: 10. CDR3 DNA sequence: TGTGCCAGCAGCCCAGGACAGGTTTACGCCGGGGAGCTGTTTTTT. Its protein is CASSPGQVYAGELFF.

The chain carries TRBV28 and TRBJ2-2, with D perhaps TRBD1 or TRBD2 (5 bases each). Trimming took 11 bases from V and 4 from J, leaving 20 bases between them. The CDR3 runs 15 residues. Germline CDR1 and CDR2: MDHEN and SYDVKM. CDR3 sequence: CAHSPRGGGTGELFF. The CDR3 coding sequence is TGTGCCCATAGCCCACGGGGCGGAGGCACCGGGGAGCTGTTTTTT.

In this sample, this clone turned up once. The chain uses TRBV19 and TRBJ2-3; D possibly corresponds to TRBD2 (5 bases). This CDR3 is 15 amino acids long. Trimming stripped 5 bases from V and 5 bases from J, with 17 bases between. Germline loops: CDR1 LNHDA, CDR2 SQIVND (reference sequence). CDR3 nucleotide sequence: TGTGCCAGTAGTTCGGTGACTACCCTCAGAGATACGCAGTATTTT. Protein: CASSSVTTLRDTQYF.

This chain connects TRBV6-5 to TRBJ2-2; 7 bases line up with TRBD1. Looked up from germline, CDR1 is MNHEY and CDR2 is SVGAGI. The V and J ends lost 6 bases and 1 base, in that order; junction bases with no gene match: 5. The length of the CDR3 is 15 residues. CDR3 sequence reads: CASRRQGMNTGELFF. The DNA of the CDR3 is TGTGCCAGCAGGAGACAGGGTATGAACACCGGGGAGCTGTTTTTT.

V usage is TRBV13 and J usage is TRBJ2-1, with D possibly being TRBD1 (6 bases). The CDR3 is 15 residues long. Germline loops: CDR1 PRHDT, CDR2 FYEKMQ (reference sequence). With 0 bases removed from V and 7 bases from J, the gap between germline ends came to 13 bases. The CDR3 DNA reads as TGTGCCAGCAGCTTAGGTTTAGAGAGGGGGAATGAGCAGTTCTTC. Protein sequence: CASSLGLERGNEQFF. Complete variable domain (other parts from reference TRBV13 and TRBJ2-1): AAGVIQSPRHLIKEKRETATLKCYPIPRHDTVYWYQQGPGQDPQFLISFYEKMQSDKGSIPDRFSAQQFSDYHSELNMSSLELGDSALYFCASSLGLERGNEQFFGPGTRLTVL.

V and J are TRBV5-1 and TRBJ2-3, with TRBD2 identical over 8 bases. Unmatched junction bases numbered 10, after V lost 2 bases and J lost 2 bases. Germline assignment: CDR1 SGHRS and CDR2 YFSETQ. The CDR3 has 17 residues. Here the CDR3 reads CASSFGLAGTTTDTQYF. CDR3 sequence (DNA): TGCGCCAGCAGCTTTGGCCTAGCGGGTACTACCACAGATACGCAGTATTTT. Supplemented by reference TRBV5-1 and TRBJ2-3, the full variable domain reads KAGVTQTPRYLIKTRGQQVTLSCSPISGHRSVSWYQQTPGQGLQFLFEYFSETQRNKGNFPGRFSGRQFSNSRSEMNVSTLELGDSALYLCASSFGLAGTTTDTQYFGPGTRLTVL.

The chain links TRBV11-2 to TRBJ2-7; no clear D gene. CDR3 length: 11 amino acids. The V gene's germline CDR1 is SGHAT and CDR2 FQNNGV. With 5 bases removed from V and 1 base from J, the gap between germline ends came to 3 bases. CDR3 region: CASSRSYEQYF. CDR3 bases: TGTGCCAGCAGCCGGTCCTACGAGCAGTACTTC.

There are a few counts of this clone. Here the CDR3 reads CAPPRREYQETQYF. CDR3 nucleotide sequence: TGTGCCCCTCCCCGCAGGGAGTACCAAGAGACCCAGTACTTC. The chain carries TRBV19 and TRBJ2-5, with D perhaps being TRBD1 or TRBD2 (5 bases each). V was trimmed by 11 bases and J by 0 bases, leaving 16 bases between them. The germline V gene encodes CDR1 LNHDA and CDR2 SQIVND (reference sequence). This CDR3 region has 14 residues.

This rearrangement joins TRBV6-1 to TRBJ1-6, with D tentatively TRBD1 (5 bases). Between the trimmed V and J ends, which lost 3 bases and 10 bases, there was a span of 13 bases. CDR1 MNHNS and CDR2 SASEGT come from the germline V gene. The CDR3 sequence is 14 residues long. The CDR3 reads CASSDRGLGSPLHF. The CDR3 bases are TGTGCCAGCAGTGACCGGGGCCTGGGGTCACCCCTCCACTTT.

About this clone: In the same sample, other DNA sequences code for this CDR3. The chain couples TRBV19 to TRBJ1-5; D not certain. The CDR3 is 13 residues long. Between the trimmed V and J ends, which lost 2 bases and 4 bases, there was a span of 6 bases. Germline V gene data show CDR1 as LNHDA and CDR2 as SQIVND (reference sequence). The CDR3 sequence is CASSIRQNQPQHF. Written as DNA, the CDR3 is TGTGCCAGTAGTATAAGGCAAAATCAGCCCCAGCATTTT. Using reference TRBV19 and TRBJ1-5 for the parts outside the CDR3, the full variable domain is DGGITQSPKYLFRKEGQNVTLSCEQNLNHDAMYWYRQDPGQGLRLIYYSQIVNDFQKGDIAEGYSVSREKKESFPLTVTSAQKNPTAFYLCASSIRQNQPQHFGDGTRLSIL.

The J gene is TRBJ1-3, the V gene TRBV6-5; the D is unclear. Germline-derived CDR1 and CDR2 are MNHEY and SVGAGI. CDR3 length: 14 residues. V lost 6 bases and J 0 bases, leaving 9 bases between the germline ends. The CDR3 DNA reads as TGTGCCAGCAGCTCTCCCAGCTCTGGAAACACCATATATTTT. Translation: CASSSPSSGNTIYF.

The chain has TRBV28 and TRBJ2-7; D may be TRBD1 or TRBD2 (5 bases each). Trimming took off 6 bases at V and 4 bases at J, with 19 bases between the two ends. This CDR3 spans 15 amino acids. Looked up from germline, CDR1 is MDHEN and CDR2 is SYDVKM. The CDR3 DNA is TGTGCCAGCAGCCCTTCAGGGAGTATTGGATACGAGCAGTACTTC. It encodes CASSPSGSIGYEQYF.

This chain links TRBV6-5 with TRBJ1-1; no clear D. The CDR3 spans 13 residues. Germline CDR1 MNHEY, CDR2 SVGAGI. Deletions cut 6 bases from V and 2 bases from J, with 10 bases between. The CDR3 coding sequence is TGTGCCAGCAGACCAGATAGTAACACTGAAGCTTTCTTT. It translates to CASRPDSNTEAFF.

The chain combines TRBV7-2 with TRBJ2-1; D is unclear. Germline lookup yields CDR1 SGHTA and CDR2 FQGNSA. The CDR3 totals 13 residues. V shed 9 bases and J shed 2 bases, with 11 bases lying between them. CDR3 region: CASMRAPYNEQFF. In nucleotides, the CDR3 is TGTGCCAGTATGCGCGCCCCCTACAATGAGCAGTTCTTC.

This clone was seen once. This chain joins TRBV15 and TRBJ1-6, with a tentative D call TRBD1 (5 bases). V was clipped by 9 bases and J by 7 bases, with 19 bases between them. Germline CDR1 and CDR2: LNHNV and YYDKDF (reference sequence). The CDR3 consists of 15 residues. The chain's CDR3 is CATSVGQGRNSPLHF. The CDR3 bases are TGTGCCACGAGCGTAGGTCAGGGAAGGAATTCACCCCTCCACTTT.

The rearrangement links TRBV7-2 to TRBJ2-1; 9 nucleotides line up with TRBD2. The trim removed 4 bases at V and 2 bases at J, leaving 12 bases unmatched. CDR1 is SGHTA, CDR2 FQGNSA, per germline. The CDR3 covers 18 residues. CDR3 coding DNA: TGTGCCAGCAGCTCTACAGGAGGGGGCGGGAGGGCCTACAATGAGCAGTTCTTC. Translating it yields CASSSTGGGGRAYNEQFF. Complete variable domain (other parts from reference TRBV7-2 and TRBJ2-1): GAGVSQSPSNKVTEKGKDVELRCDPISGHTALYWYRQSLGQGLEFLIYFQGNSAPDKSGLPSDRFSAERTGGSVSTLTIQRTQQEDSAVYLCASSSTGGGGRAYNEQFFGPGTRLTVL.

The V call is TRBV7-2, the J call TRBJ2-2; 7 bases are shared with TRBD1. Trimming at V came to 4 bases and at J to 3 bases, leaving 8 bases not matched to a gene. The CDR3 is 16 residues long. Per germline, CDR1 SGHTA and CDR2 FQGNSA. The CDR3 DNA is TGTGCCAGCAGCTCTATGACAGGGTCAGACACCGGGGAGCTGTTTTTT. Encoded protein: CASSSMTGSDTGELFF.

This sequence joins TRBV15 and TRBJ1-5; 7 bases are shared with TRBD1. The CDR3 runs to 16 residues. The trim removed 3 bases at V and 7 bases at J, leaving 12 bases unmatched. CDR1 is LNHNV and CDR2 is YYDKDF in the germline V gene (reference sequence). CDR3 DNA: TGTGCCACCAGCAGTGCTTTTGGACAGGCGGGCCAGCCCCAGCATTTT. Protein: CATSSAFGQAGQPQHF.

The chain joins TRBV30 to TRBJ1-5; no clear D. The ends were cut back, 1 base at V and 9 bases at J, with 13 bases in the middle. The CDR3 has 13 amino acids. Germline assignment: CDR1 GTSNPN and CDR2 SVGIG (reference sequence). The CDR3 loop reads CAWSARPRSPQHF. As DNA, the CDR3 is TGTGCCTGGAGTGCTAGACCGCGATCGCCCCAGCATTTT.

This clone showed up just a few times. One end of the junction does not line up with germline, which may come from a read error. The chain links TRBV18 to TRBJ2-7, with a tentative D call TRBD2 (5 bases). Looked up from germline, CDR1 is KGHSH and CDR2 is LQKENI. CDR3 length: 14 amino acids. CDR3 region: CASSPLGVSYEQYF. CDR3 in DNA: TGTGCCAGCTCGCCACTAGGAGTTTCCTACGAGCAGTACTTC.

This clone has only a few counts. V is TRBV24-1 and J is TRBJ1-6; a weak D match, TRBD1 (6 bases). The CDR3 covers 15 residues. The germline V gene has CDR1 KGHDR and CDR2 SFDVKD. V lost 6 bases and J lost 7, with 15 bases in between. The CDR3 is CATSPMDSFNSPLHF. The DNA of the CDR3 is TGTGCCACCAGTCCAATGGACAGCTTCAATTCACCCCTCCACTTT.

This rearrangement joins TRBV5-1 to TRBJ2-1, with 9 bases matching TRBD1. J lost 1 base, V lost 7 bases, and 6 bases had no gene match. This CDR3 spans 15 amino acids. Germline values: CDR1 SGHRS, CDR2 YFSETQ. The CDR3 sequence: CASSPGQGSYNEQFF. DNA of the CDR3: TGCGCCAGCTCCCCGGGACAGGGTTCCTACAATGAGCAGTTCTTC.

This clone was picked up many times. The chain is built from TRBV7-9 and TRBJ2-4, with D possibly being TRBD1 or TRBD2 (6 bases each). CDR3 length: 17 amino acids. Germline values: CDR1 SEHNR, CDR2 FQNEAQ (reference sequence). V lost 6 bases, J lost 7 bases, and 25 bases lay in between. The CDR3 loop is CASSPRLGAGEENIQYF. The DNA for the CDR3 is TGTGCCAGCAGTCCAAGGCTTGGGGCAGGGGAGGAGAACATTCAGTACTTC.

V and J are TRBV24-1 and TRBJ1-3, with D tentatively TRBD1 (5 bases). Germline CDR1 and CDR2: KGHDR and SFDVKD. This CDR3 region has 16 residues. Trimming shortened V by 3 bases and J by 4 bases, and 15 bases separated the two germline ends. The CDR3 sequence is CATSDTSQGVGNTIYF. In nucleotides, the CDR3 is TGTGCCACCAGTGATACTTCACAAGGGGTCGGAAACACCATATATTTT.

This sequence joins TRBV19 and TRBJ1-3; TRBD1 agrees at 8 bases. Trimming cost V 10 bases and J 2 bases; bases outside gene matches: 10. The CDR3 is 15 amino acids. Germline lookup yields CDR1 LNHDA and CDR2 SQIVND (reference sequence). CDR3 amino acids: CATNGQGGAGNTIYF. CDR3 bases: TGTGCCACCAACGGACAGGGAGGCGCTGGAAACACCATATATTTT. The full variable domain, in which reference TRBV19 and TRBJ1-3 provide the parts outside the CDR3, is DGGITQSPKYLFRKEGQNVTLSCEQNLNHDAMYWYRQDPGQGLRLIYYSQIVNDFQKGDIAEGYSVSREKKESFPLTVTSAQKNPTAFYLCATNGQGGAGNTIYFGEGSWLTVV.

The rearrangement joins TRBV11-2 to TRBJ1-2; D gene ambiguous. V was shortened by 3 bases and J by 8 bases, with 10 bases between the two germline ends. In germline, CDR1 is SGHAT, CDR2 FQNNGV. The CDR3 covers 12 residues. The CDR3 nucleotides read TGTGCCAGCAGCTTTGAGGGAGACGGCTACACCTTC. Translated, it gives CASSFEGDGYTF.

This rearrangement joins TRBV25-1 to TRBJ2-1; D remains unclear. CDR1 and CDR2 (germline): MGHDK, SYGVNS. The V end was cut by 7 bases, the J end by 6 bases, with 19 bases between. The CDR3 is made up of 15 amino acids. The CDR3 loop is CASTTTLAPSNEQFF. The DNA for the CDR3 is TGTGCCAGCACCACAACCTTGGCCCCGTCCAATGAGCAGTTCTTC.

Only a few counts were recorded for this clone. J is TRBJ1-5 and V is TRBV27; TRBD1 matches at 12 bases. V lost 6 bases, J lost 2 bases, and 8 bases stayed unmatched. The CDR3 totals 17 residues. Germline-derived CDR1 and CDR2 are MNHEY and SMNVEV (reference sequence). CDR3 sequence: CASSGTGGARGNQPQHF. CDR3 nucleotide sequence: TGTGCCAGCAGCGGGACAGGGGGCGCGAGGGGCAATCAGCCCCAGCATTTT.

The chain employs TRBV15 and TRBJ2-7, with D hard to call. Trimming stripped 0 bases from V and 2 bases from J, with 2 bases between. Germline loops: CDR1 LNHNV, CDR2 YYDKDF (reference sequence). The length of the CDR3 is 12 residues. The CDR3: CATSRDPYEQYF. The CDR3 nucleotides read TGTGCCACCAGCAGAGATCCCTACGAGCAGTACTTC.